These 24 T cell receptor beta chains originate from one sample sequenced in a study of T cells in Graves' hyperthyroidism and ophthalmopathy. Amplified TCR beta CDR3 regions came from RNA transcripts. HTBI primers were used for first-round RT-PCR of the TCR CDR3. TCRdb used MiXCR to reprocess the multiplex PCR reads, holding one entry per CDR3 protein. Of 600,000 to 800,000 distinct CDR3 sequences in the sample, around 40% were seen once. The material sequenced was blood. These receptors all come from a woman between 40 and 50 years old with Graves' hyperthyroidism.

In the case of this clonotype: The junction and the germline gene differ at one end; a read error may be behind it. The chain is built from TRBV9 and TRBJ2-2, with D perhaps assigned TRBD1 or TRBD2 (5 bases each). The CDR3 is 16 residues long. Germline V gene sequence: CDR1 SGDLS, CDR2 YYNGEE. CDR3 coding DNA: TGTGCCGGCAGCGTAGAATCGGGGCGCAACACCGGGGAGCTGTTTTTT. As protein: CAGSVESGRNTGELFF.

V and J are TRBV29-1 and TRBJ1-2; tentatively, D is TRBD1 (6 bases). Germline loops: CDR1 SQVTM, CDR2 ANQGSEA. The CDR3 totals 11 residues. The CDR3 DNA sequence: TGCAGTATAACAGGGCGGTCAGGCTACACCTTC. It codes for CSITGRSGYTF.

The chain joins TRBV7-6 to TRBJ2-7; no firm D call. V dropped 3 bases and J dropped 12 bases, with 3 bases sitting between them. The germline V gene encodes CDR1 SGHVS and CDR2 FNYEAQ. The CDR3 has 8 residues. The CDR3 is CASSFWYF. Here the CDR3 DNA reads TGTGCCAGCAGCTTCTGGTACTTC.

The genes are TRBV10-3 and TRBJ2-7, with D maybe TRBD1 (5 bases). Trimming took off 6 bases at V and 4 bases at J, with 13 bases between the two ends. The germline V gene has CDR1 ENHRY and CDR2 SYGVKD. This CDR3 is 13 amino acids long. Here the CDR3 reads CAIRKQDGYEQYF. CDR3 bases: TGTGCCATCAGGAAACAGGACGGGTACGAGCAGTACTTC.

The rearrangement uses TRBV19 and TRBJ1-5; no reliable D call. This CDR3 is 15 amino acids long. Germline CDR1 and CDR2: LNHDA and SQIVND (reference sequence). V was clipped by 5 bases and J by 3 bases, with 14 bases between them. The CDR3 bases are TGTGCCAGTAGTCCGCAGAAGGGCACCAATCAGCCCCAGCATTTT. Its protein is CASSPQKGTNQPQHF.

A word on this clonotype: Likely a read error: the CDR3 ends without its conserved phenylalanine or tryptophan. The V gene is TRBV7-2, the J gene TRBJ1-2; 8 nucleotides agree with TRBD1. Germline V lookup: CDR1 SGHTA, CDR2 FQGNSA. This CDR3 is 12 amino acids long. The CDR3 DNA sequence: TGTGCAGACAGGGGTTTGAACTATGGCTACACCCTC. This sequence encodes CADRGLNYGYTL.

This rearrangement joins TRBV5-5 to TRBJ1-2, with D possibly being TRBD1 (5 bases). The CDR3 contains 14 residues. The V gene's germline CDR1 is SGHKS and CDR2 YYEKEE (reference sequence). V lost 5 bases and J 4 bases, leaving 15 bases between the germline ends. The CDR3 nucleotides read TGTGCCAGCAGTTTCGGACGAAGGGGCTATGGCTACACCTTC. It encodes CASSFGRRGYGYTF.

This clonotype has a count of ten or more. This chain links TRBV11-2 with TRBJ2-5, with D tentatively TRBD2 (6 bases). Germline V gene sequence: CDR1 SGHAT, CDR2 FQNNGV. The CDR3 spans 13 residues. Trimming shortened V by 5 bases and J by 2 bases, and 9 bases separated the two germline ends. CDR3 sequence: CASSPGEQETQYF. DNA for the CDR3: TGTGCCAGCAGCCCGGGGGAACAAGAGACCCAGTACTTC. The complete variable domain, with remaining parts taken from reference TRBV11-2 and TRBJ2-5, reads EAGVAQSPRYKIIEKRQSVAFWCNPISGHATLYWYQQILGQGPKLLIQFQNNGVVDDSQLPKDRFSAERLKGVDSTLKIQPAKLEDSAVYLCASSPGEQETQYFGPGTRLLVL.

V and J are TRBV6-2 or TRBV6-3 and TRBJ1-5, with unresolved D. The V and J ends lost 7 bases and 4 bases respectively, with 14 bases between them. Germline lookup yields CDR1 MNHEY and CDR2 SVGEGT. CDR3 size: 14 residues. The CDR3 sequence: CASTREAVNQPQHF. The CDR3 DNA reads as TGTGCCAGCACCCGGGAGGCAGTTAATCAGCCCCAGCATTTT.

The sample holds many counts of this clonotype. This rearrangement joins TRBV7-6 to TRBJ1-4; unclear D gene. The V end was cut by 0 bases, the J end by 4 bases, with 6 bases between. CDR1 SGHVS and CDR2 FNYEAQ come from the germline V gene. The CDR3 is 14 residues long. In DNA, the CDR3 is TGTGCCAGCAGCTTAGCTGTCCTTAATGAAAAACTGTTTTTT. The encoded protein is CASSLAVLNEKLFF.

The V call is TRBV20-1, the J call TRBJ2-7; TRBD1 might be the D (5 bases). The V gene's germline CDR1 is DFQATT and CDR2 SNEGSKA (reference sequence). Trimming shortened V by 6 bases and J by 3 bases, and 18 bases separated the two germline ends. This CDR3 spans 14 amino acids. The CDR3 spells CSATGRPFLYEQYF. The CDR3 DNA follows: TGCAGTGCAACAGGCAGACCGTTCCTCTACGAGCAGTACTTC.

This clonotype was observed many times. A read error may account for a junction end that differs from germline. Here the CDR3 DNA reads TGTGCTAGCAGCAAAAGACTAGCCCTCAGCCAAGGGACCCAGTACTTC. It specifies CASSKRLALSQGTQYF. The V gene is TRBV7-7, the J gene TRBJ2-5; TRBD2 matches 7 bases. The CDR3 totals 16 residues. The V gene's germline CDR1 is SSHAT and CDR2 FNYEAQ (reference sequence). The complete variable domain, with remaining parts taken from reference TRBV7-7 and TRBJ2-5, reads GAGVSQSPRYKVTKRGQDVTLRCDPISSHATLYWYQQALGQGPEFLTYFNYEAQPDKSGLPSDRFSAERPEGSISTLTIQRTEQRDSAMYRCASSKRLALSQGTQYFGPGTRLLVL.

This clonotype was counted ten times or more. The chain joins TRBV12-3 or TRBV12-4 to TRBJ1-1, with a tentative D call TRBD1 (6 bases). This CDR3 is 16 amino acids long. Trimming removed 2 bases from V and 1 base from J, with 14 bases in between. As DNA, the CDR3 is TGTGCCAGCAGTTTACTCTGGACAGATCCGAACACTGAAGCTTTCTTT. This gives the protein CASSLLWTDPNTEAFF.

The CDR3 is CASSYRGQGSETQYF. The CDR3 DNA follows: TGTGCCAGCAGCTACCGGGGACAGGGGTCAGAGACCCAGTACTTC. V gene TRBV7-2 combines with J gene TRBJ2-5, with 10 bases aligning to TRBD1. This CDR3 spans 15 amino acids. In germline, CDR1 is SGHTA, CDR2 FQGNSA. Losses at the gene ends were 4 bases for V and 4 bases for J; bases not matched to a gene: 6.

This clonotype was seen repeatedly, ten times or more. This chain joins TRBV7-9 and TRBJ1-6, with TRBD1 as a possible D gene (5 bases). The CDR3 is made up of 13 amino acids. Trimming removed 10 bases at V and 5 bases at J, with 12 bases between. The V gene's germline CDR1 is SEHNR and CDR2 FQNEAQ (reference sequence). The CDR3 loop is CATRTGDNSPLHF. The CDR3 nucleotides are TGTGCCACCCGAACAGGTGATAATTCACCCCTCCACTTT.

The sample holds many counts of this clonotype. The chain recombines TRBV2 with TRBJ2-6; 9 nucleotides align to TRBD1. The CDR3 is 16 residues long. CDR1 and CDR2 (germline): SNHLY, FYNNEI. Germline trimming cut 7 bases from V and 4 bases from J; bases unmatched to any gene: 8. CDR3 coding DNA: TGTGCCAGCACAGGGACAGGGATAACCGGGGCCAACGTCCTGACTTTC. It is translated as CASTGTGITGANVLTF.

This clonotype was detected only a few times. The gene calls are TRBV30 and TRBJ1-1, with D possibly TRBD1 on 5 matching bases. The V end lost 3 bases, the J end lost 3 bases, and 5 bases lay between the germline ends. Germline CDR1 and CDR2: GTSNPN and SVGIG (reference sequence). The CDR3 has 11 residues. The CDR3 DNA follows: TGTGCCTGGAGCAGGGACACTGAAGCTTTCTTT. Its translation: CAWSRDTEAFF.

This clonotype has a handful of counts. This sequence joins TRBV6-5 and TRBJ1-1; possibly TRBD1 for D (6 bases). This CDR3 has 14 residues. Germline CDR1 is MNHEY and CDR2 is SVGAGI. V lost 2 bases and J lost 5, with 12 bases in between. The CDR3 DNA is TGTGCCAGCAGTTACCAGGGGTCGGGGACTGAAGCTTTCTTT. Its translation is CASSYQGSGTEAFF.

This clonotype was found a few times. This chain links TRBV7-9 with TRBJ2-7; TRBD2 matches 8 bases. The junction had 11 bases not matched to a gene; V was cut back by 4 bases and J by 3 bases. CDR1 is SEHNR, CDR2 FQNEAQ, per germline (reference sequence). There are 16 residues in the CDR3. The CDR3 sequence: CASSSPGGSISYEQYF. CDR3 sequence (DNA): TGTGCCAGCAGCTCCCCGGGGGGGAGTATTAGCTACGAGCAGTACTTC.

This clonotype appeared a single time. The genes are TRBV19 and TRBJ2-2; 9 bases align to TRBD1. Trimming took 7 bases from V and 5 from J; bases not matched to a gene: 14. Germline lookup yields CDR1 LNHDA and CDR2 SQIVND (reference sequence). CDR3 size: 17 residues. The CDR3 DNA reads as TGTGCCAGTACCCCCTTAGTCGGACAGGGGAGAACCGGGGAGCTGTTTTTT. This gives the protein CASTPLVGQGRTGELFF.

This clonotype appeared a few times. This chain uses TRBV10-3 with TRBJ2-6; D is possibly TRBD1 or TRBD2 (5 bases each). The CDR3 spans 18 residues. Germline-derived CDR1 and CDR2 are ENHRY and SYGVKD. The V end lost 10 bases, the J end lost 0 bases, and 22 bases lay between the germline ends. Written as DNA, the CDR3 is TGTGCCAGCAGCGGACGGGGCAGCCAAGGCTCTGGGGCCAACGTCCTGACTTTC. Protein product: CASSGRGSQGSGANVLTF.

This clonotype was found many times. The V and J genes are TRBV7-9 and TRBJ1-1; D is undetermined. The CDR3 has 10 amino acids. Trimming stripped 3 bases from V and 7 bases from J, with 3 bases between. CDR1 SEHNR and CDR2 FQNEAQ come from the germline V gene (reference sequence). The CDR3: CASSLFEAFF. CDR3 DNA sequence: TGTGCCAGCAGCTTGTTTGAAGCTTTCTTT. Full variable domain (remainder filled in from reference TRBV7-9 and TRBJ1-1): DTGVSQNPRHKITKRGQNVTFRCDPISEHNRLYWYRQTLGQGPEFLTYFQNEAQLEKSRLLSDRFSAERPKGSFSTLEIQRTEQGDSAMYLCASSLFEAFFGQGTRLTVV.

V and J are TRBV7-9 and TRBJ1-2; 9 nucleotides align to TRBD1. Germline V CDR1 and CDR2: SEHNR, FQNEAQ (reference sequence). V was pared by 11 bases and J by 6 bases, with 16 bases of the junction left unmatched. This CDR3 spans 15 amino acids. Here the CDR3 reads CAWSPGQGKADGYTF. The CDR3 bases are TGTGCCTGGAGTCCGGGACAGGGAAAGGCGGATGGCTACACCTTC.

This clonotype came up a few times. This chain joins TRBV5-6 and TRBJ2-7; D might be TRBD1 or TRBD2, each matching 5 bases. Trimming removed 1 base at V and 7 bases at J, with 15 bases between. This CDR3 has 14 amino acids. Germline V lookup: CDR1 SGHDT, CDR2 YYEEEE. Written as DNA, the CDR3 is TGTGCCAGCAGCTTGAGAGGGGTCGGTGGAGAGCAGTACTTC. This gives the protein CASSLRGVGGEQYF.